This T cell receptor (beta chain) is from a study of shared clonotypes between healthy human individuals. Overall study results and limits: Incomplete sequencing of sorted subsets was indicated by rarefaction despite large depth.

Points on this clone: The antigen remains undetermined.

Germline CDR1 and CDR2: SGHTS and YDEGEE. V lost 5 bases to trimming and J lost 2 bases; unmatched junction nucleotides: 5. The CDR3 length is 14 residues. Those who donated, Caucasian adults without exception, all lived in Nashville, Tennessee. Some clones are missing from TCRdb's copy, which holds only in-frame ones; the method was immunoSEQ multiplex PCR. This table holds around 690,000 clones, around 90% found once. The receptor's source is a man in his late teens or twenties in good health. Some clones in this sample may be carry-over from other donors' samples. Source material: memory CD8+ T cells from PBMCs. The sample's subset: CD45RO+ cells pooled with CCR7-negative TemRA cells. V is TRBV5-8 and J is TRBJ2-7; 9 nucleotides agree with TRBD1. The CDR3 reads CASRTGQGTYEQYF. The CDR3 DNA follows: TGTGCCAGCAGGACGGGACAGGGCACCTACGAGCAGTACTTC.